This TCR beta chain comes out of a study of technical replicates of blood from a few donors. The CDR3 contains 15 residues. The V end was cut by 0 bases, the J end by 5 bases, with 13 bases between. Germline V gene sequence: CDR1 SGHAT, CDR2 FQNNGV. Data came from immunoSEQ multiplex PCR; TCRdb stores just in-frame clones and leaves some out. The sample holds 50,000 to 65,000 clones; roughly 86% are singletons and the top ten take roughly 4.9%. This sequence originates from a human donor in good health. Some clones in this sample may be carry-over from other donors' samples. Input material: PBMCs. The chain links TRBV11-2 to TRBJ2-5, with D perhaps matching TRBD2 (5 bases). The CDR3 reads CASSLETARGETQYF. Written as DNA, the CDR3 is TGTGCCAGCAGCTTAGAAACAGCACGAGGGGAGACCCAGTACTTC.